Sequencing of this TCR beta chain was carried out in a study of CD8 T cells in Susac syndrome. Random hexamers primed reverse transcription of about 0.45 to 1 ug RNA. TCRdb re-derived calls from the immunoSEQ multiplex PCR reads in MiXCR, one entry per CDR3 protein. Among some 300,000 distinct CDR3 sequences, approximately 84% were seen once, and the ten largest hold about 0.11%. This sequence originates from a human donor with multiple sclerosis. Sequences were obtained from CD8+ T cells from PBMCs.

The CDR3, as DNA: TGTGCCAGCAGTTACTACCTTAGGCCGGGATTTTCGAACACTGAAGCTTTCTTT. Its translation: CASSYYLRPGFSNTEAFF. The rearrangement links TRBV6-2 or TRBV6-3 to TRBJ1-1; no definite D call. Germline CDR1 is MNHEY and CDR2 is SVGEGT. The ends were cut back, 1 base at V and 1 base at J, with 19 bases in the middle. This CDR3 comprises 18 residues.